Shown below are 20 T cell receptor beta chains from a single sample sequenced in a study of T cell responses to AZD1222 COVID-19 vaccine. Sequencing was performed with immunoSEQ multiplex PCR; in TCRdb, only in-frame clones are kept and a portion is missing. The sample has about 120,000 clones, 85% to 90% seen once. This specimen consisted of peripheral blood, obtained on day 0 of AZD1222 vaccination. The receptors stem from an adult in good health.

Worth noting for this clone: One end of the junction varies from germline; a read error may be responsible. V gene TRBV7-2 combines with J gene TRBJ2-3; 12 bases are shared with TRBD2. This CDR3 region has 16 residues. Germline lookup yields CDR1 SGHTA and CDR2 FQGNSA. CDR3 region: CASSLASGGAVDTQYF. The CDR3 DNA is TGTGCCAGCAGCCTAGCTAGCGGGGGGGCGGTAGATACGCAGTATTTT.

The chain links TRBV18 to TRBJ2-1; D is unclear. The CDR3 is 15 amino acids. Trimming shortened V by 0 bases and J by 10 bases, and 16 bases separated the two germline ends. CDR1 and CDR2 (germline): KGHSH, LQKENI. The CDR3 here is CASSPPWKWDVEQFF. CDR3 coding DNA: TGTGCCAGCTCACCACCGTGGAAATGGGATGTAGAGCAGTTCTTC.

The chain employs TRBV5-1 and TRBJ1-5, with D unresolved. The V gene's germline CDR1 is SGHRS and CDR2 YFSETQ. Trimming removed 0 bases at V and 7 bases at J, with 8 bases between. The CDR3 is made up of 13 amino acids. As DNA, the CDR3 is TGCGCCAGCAGCTTGGGACCGGACCAGCCCCAGCATTTT. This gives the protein CASSLGPDQPQHF.

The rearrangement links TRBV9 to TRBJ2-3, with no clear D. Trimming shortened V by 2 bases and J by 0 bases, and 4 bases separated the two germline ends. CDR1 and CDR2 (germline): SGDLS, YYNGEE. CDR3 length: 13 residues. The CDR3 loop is CASSVSSTDTQYF. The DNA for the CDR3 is TGTGCCAGCAGCGTCAGTAGCACAGATACGCAGTATTTT.

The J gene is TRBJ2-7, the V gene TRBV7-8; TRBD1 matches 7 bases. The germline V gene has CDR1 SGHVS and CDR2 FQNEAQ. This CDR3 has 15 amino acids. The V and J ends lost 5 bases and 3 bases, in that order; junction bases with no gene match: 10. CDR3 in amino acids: CASSAAPGGFYEQYF. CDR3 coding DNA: TGTGCCAGCAGCGCGGCGCCAGGGGGTTTCTACGAGCAGTACTTC. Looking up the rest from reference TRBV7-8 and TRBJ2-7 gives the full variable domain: GAGVSQSPRYKVAKRGQDVALRCDPISGHVSLFWYQQALGQGPEFLTYFQNEAQLDKSGLPSDRFFAERPEGSVSTLKIQRTQQEDSAVYLCASSAAPGGFYEQYFGPGTRLTVT.

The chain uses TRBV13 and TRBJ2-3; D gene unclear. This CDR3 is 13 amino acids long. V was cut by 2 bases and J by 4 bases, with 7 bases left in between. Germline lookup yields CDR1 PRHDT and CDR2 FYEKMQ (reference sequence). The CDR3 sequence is CASSLTSPDTQYF. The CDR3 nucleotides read TGTGCCAGCAGCTTAACAAGTCCAGATACGCAGTATTTT.

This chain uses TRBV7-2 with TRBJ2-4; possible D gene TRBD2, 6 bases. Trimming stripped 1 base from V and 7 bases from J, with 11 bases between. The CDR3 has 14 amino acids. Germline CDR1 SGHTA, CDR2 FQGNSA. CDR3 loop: CASSLGRGLNIQYF. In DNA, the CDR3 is TGTGCCAGCAGCTTAGGGCGGGGATTGAACATTCAGTACTTC.

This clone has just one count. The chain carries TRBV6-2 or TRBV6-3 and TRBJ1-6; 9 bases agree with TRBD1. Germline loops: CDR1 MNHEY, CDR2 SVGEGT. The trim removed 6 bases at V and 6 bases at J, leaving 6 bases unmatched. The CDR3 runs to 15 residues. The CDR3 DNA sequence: TGTGCCAGCAGCCCCGGACAGGGGTTTAATTCACCCCTCCACTTT. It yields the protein CASSPGQGFNSPLHF.

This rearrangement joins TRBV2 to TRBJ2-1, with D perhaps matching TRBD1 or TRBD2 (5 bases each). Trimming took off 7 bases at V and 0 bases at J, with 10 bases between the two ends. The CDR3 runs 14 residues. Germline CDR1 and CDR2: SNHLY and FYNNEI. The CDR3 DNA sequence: TGTGCCAGCAACCAGGGAGCCTCCTACAATGAGCAGTTCTTC. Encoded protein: CASNQGASYNEQFF. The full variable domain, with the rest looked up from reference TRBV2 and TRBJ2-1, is EPEVTQTPSHQVTQMGQEVILRCVPISNHLYFYWYRQILGQKVEFLVSFYNNEISEKSEIFDDQFSVERPDGSNFTLKIRSTKLEDSAMYFCASNQGASYNEQFFGPGTRLTVL.

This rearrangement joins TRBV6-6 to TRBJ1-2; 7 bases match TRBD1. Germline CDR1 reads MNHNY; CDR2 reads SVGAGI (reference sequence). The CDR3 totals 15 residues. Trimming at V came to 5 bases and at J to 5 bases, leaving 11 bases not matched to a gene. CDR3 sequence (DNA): TGTGCCAGCAGTACATCACAGGGGCTGGGGTATGGCTACACCTTC. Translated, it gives CASSTSQGLGYGYTF.

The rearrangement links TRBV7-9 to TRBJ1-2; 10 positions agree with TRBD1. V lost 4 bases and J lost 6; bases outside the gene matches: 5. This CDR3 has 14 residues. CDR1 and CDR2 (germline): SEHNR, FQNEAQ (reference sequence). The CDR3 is CASSSLTGGNGYTF. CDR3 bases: TGTGCCAGCAGCTCATTGACAGGGGGCAATGGCTACACCTTC.

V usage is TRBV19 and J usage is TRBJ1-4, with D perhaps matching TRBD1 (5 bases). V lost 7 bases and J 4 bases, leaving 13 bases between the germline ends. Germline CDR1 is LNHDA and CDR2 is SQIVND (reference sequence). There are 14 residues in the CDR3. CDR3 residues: CASKDGALNEKLFF. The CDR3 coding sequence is TGTGCCAGTAAGGATGGGGCTCTTAATGAAAAACTGTTTTTT.

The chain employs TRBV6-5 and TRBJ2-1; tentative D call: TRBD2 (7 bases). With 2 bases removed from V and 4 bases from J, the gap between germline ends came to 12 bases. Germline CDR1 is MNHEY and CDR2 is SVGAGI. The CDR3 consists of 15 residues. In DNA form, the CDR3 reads TGTGCCAGCAGTTACGGGGGGGCGTCGTACAATGAGCAGTTCTTC. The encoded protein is CASSYGGASYNEQFF.

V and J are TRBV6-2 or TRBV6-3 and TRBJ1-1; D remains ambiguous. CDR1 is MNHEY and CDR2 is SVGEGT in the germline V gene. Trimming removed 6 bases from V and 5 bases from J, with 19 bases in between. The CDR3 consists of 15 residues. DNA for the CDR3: TGTGCCAGCAGCAGTGGGCAGACAAGTCGGACTGAAGCTTTCTTT. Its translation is CASSSGQTSRTEAFF.

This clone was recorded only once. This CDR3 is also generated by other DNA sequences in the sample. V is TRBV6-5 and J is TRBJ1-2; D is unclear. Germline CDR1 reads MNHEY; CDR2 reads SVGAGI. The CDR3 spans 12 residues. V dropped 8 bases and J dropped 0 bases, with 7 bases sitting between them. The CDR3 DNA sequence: TGTGCCAGCGGGGTAGCTAACTATGGCTACACCTTC. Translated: CASGVANYGYTF.

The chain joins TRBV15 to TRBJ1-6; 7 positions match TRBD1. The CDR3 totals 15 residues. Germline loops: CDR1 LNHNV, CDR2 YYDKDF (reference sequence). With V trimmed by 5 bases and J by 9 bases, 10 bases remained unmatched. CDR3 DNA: TGTGCCACCAGCTTTCTGGACAGGAGGACTTCACCCCTCCACTTT. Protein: CATSFLDRRTSPLHF.

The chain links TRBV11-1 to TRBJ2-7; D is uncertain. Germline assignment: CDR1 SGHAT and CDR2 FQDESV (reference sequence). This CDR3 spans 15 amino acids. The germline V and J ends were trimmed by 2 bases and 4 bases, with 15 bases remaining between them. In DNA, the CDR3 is TGTGCCAGCAGCTTACTAAGAGCAGCTATGTACGAGCAGTACTTC. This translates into CASSLLRAAMYEQYF.

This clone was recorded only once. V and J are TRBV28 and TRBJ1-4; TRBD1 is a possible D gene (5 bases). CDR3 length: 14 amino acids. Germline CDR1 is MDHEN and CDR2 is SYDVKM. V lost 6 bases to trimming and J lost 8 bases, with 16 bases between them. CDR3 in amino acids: CASSRARKGEKLFF. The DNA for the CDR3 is TGTGCCAGCAGCCGCGCGCGTAAGGGGGAAAAACTGTTTTTT.

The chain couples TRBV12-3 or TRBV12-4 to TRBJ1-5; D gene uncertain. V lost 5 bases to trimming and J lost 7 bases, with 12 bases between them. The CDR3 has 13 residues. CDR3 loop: CASSLSRKQPQHF. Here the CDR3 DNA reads TGTGCCAGCAGTCTTTCACGGAAGCAGCCCCAGCATTTT.

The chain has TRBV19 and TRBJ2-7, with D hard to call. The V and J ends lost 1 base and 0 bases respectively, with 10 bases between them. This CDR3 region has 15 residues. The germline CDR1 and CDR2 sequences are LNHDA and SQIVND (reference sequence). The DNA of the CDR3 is TGTGCCAGTAGTATAGGGTGGGCGAGCTCCTACGAGCAGTACTTC. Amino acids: CASSIGWASSYEQYF.